Below are 4 T cell receptor beta chains sequenced from a single sample in a study of human T cells and chemical hapten exposure. MiXCR, run by TCRdb on the RACE reads, gives a single entry per CDR3 protein. The top ten clones hold about 2.1% of a sample with a few hundred thousand distinct CDR3 sequences, more than 4.5% of them seen once. Documented time point: patch test 1, 2 weeks after DPC sensitization. Treatment of the sample: therapeutic diphenylcyclopropenone sensitization with weekly scalp DPC. The source material was whole blood, sampled in connection with sensitization to the hapten diphenylcyclopropenone (DPC). These receptors were obtained from a woman between 45 and 60 years old with alopecia areata. Some clones in this sample may be carry-over from other donors' samples.

V and J are TRBV28 and TRBJ2-5, with a possible D match to TRBD1 (5 bases). CDR3 length equals 14 residues. Per the germline V gene, CDR1 is MDHEN and CDR2 is SYDVKM. V gave up 5 bases and J gave up 2 bases, with 12 bases separating them. CDR3 amino acids: CASSRRRQQETQYF. As DNA, the CDR3 is TGTGCCAGCAGTCGACGGCGACAGCAAGAGACCCAGTACTTC.

This clonotype was seen repeatedly, ten times or more. The chain couples TRBV20-1 to TRBJ2-7, with TRBD2 identical over 7 bases. The V gene's germline CDR1 is DFQATT and CDR2 SNEGSKA (reference sequence). V gave up 0 bases and J gave up 6 bases; unmatched junction bases: 8. The CDR3 has 14 amino acids. This chain's CDR3 is CSARDPSGTLEQYF. The CDR3 region has the DNA TGCAGTGCTAGAGATCCGAGCGGGACTCTCGAGCAGTACTTC.

This clonotype was seen repeatedly, ten times or more. The chain employs TRBV6-2 or TRBV6-3 and TRBJ2-1, with 13 nucleotides matching TRBD2. With V trimmed by 1 base and J by 9 bases, 12 bases remained unmatched. Germline V gene data show CDR1 as MNHEY and CDR2 as SVGEGT. The CDR3 runs to 18 residues. DNA for the CDR3: TGTGCCAGCAGTTACTTGGTGTCAGGACTAGCGGGAGCGGGTGAGCAGTTCTTC. Translated: CASSYLVSGLAGAGEQFF.

This clonotype was observed at least ten times. The genes are TRBV12-3 or TRBV12-4 and TRBJ2-5, with TRBD2 identical over 14 bases. This CDR3 has 15 amino acids. The junction had 3 bases not matched to a gene; V was cut back by 4 bases and J by 5 bases. The CDR3 is CASSWGTSGSETQYF. In DNA, the CDR3 is TGTGCCAGCAGTTGGGGGACTAGCGGGAGCGAGACCCAGTACTTC.